The 8 T cell receptor beta chains given below trace back to one sample, sequenced in a study of CD8+CD57+ T cells in acquired aplastic anemia. Genomic DNA provided the template from which TCR beta VDJ and CDR3 profiles were obtained. TCRdb used MiXCR to reprocess the reads, holding one entry per CDR3 protein. There are 180,000 or so distinct CDR3 sequences in the sample; approximately 49% occur only once, and roughly 3% lies in the top ten. What was sequenced was sorted CD4+, CD8+, or CD8+CD57+ T cells (not recorded which) from PBMCs. The receptors come from a human donor in good health.

This clonotype was seen many times. The V call is TRBV11-2, the J call TRBJ1-3, with a weak D call TRBD1 (6 bases). Trimming removed 0 bases at V and 2 bases at J, with 11 bases between. Germline V CDR1 and CDR2: SGHAT, FQNNGV. The CDR3 consists of 16 residues. The CDR3 sequence is CASSLDTGWPGNTIYF. Written as DNA, the CDR3 is TGTGCCAGCAGCTTAGACACAGGGTGGCCTGGAAACACCATATATTTT.

The CDR3 sequence is CATSKTRIGVSYTF. The CDR3 DNA reads as TGTGCCACCAGCAAAACGAGGATTGGGGTTAGCTACACCTTC. The V gene is TRBV15, the J gene TRBJ1-2; D not certain. V lost 4 bases and J lost 9, with 18 bases in between. The CDR3 covers 14 residues. Germline V gene data show CDR1 as LNHNV and CDR2 as YYDKDF (reference sequence). The variable domain in full, completed from reference TRBV15 and TRBJ1-2, reads DAMVIQNPRYQVTQFGKPVTLSCSQTLNHNVMYWYQQKSSQAPKLLFHYYDKDFNNEADTPDNFQSRRPNTSFCFLDIRSPGLGDTAMYLCATSKTRIGVSYTFGSGTRLTVV.

This chain joins TRBV2 and TRBJ2-3; TRBD1 might be the D (6 bases). The germline CDR1 and CDR2 sequences are SNHLY and FYNNEI. The CDR3 is made up of 16 amino acids. The V end was cut by 6 bases, the J end by 2 bases, with 18 bases between. The CDR3 reads CASSPGSGTPTDTQYF. CDR3 in DNA: TGTGCCAGCAGCCCCGGGTCAGGGACACCCACAGATACGCAGTATTTT.

This chain links TRBV5-5 with TRBJ2-3; D unresolved. This CDR3 contains 15 residues. Looked up from germline, CDR1 is SGHKS and CDR2 is YYEKEE (reference sequence). With 5 bases removed from V and 4 bases from J, the gap between germline ends came to 17 bases. The CDR3 region has the DNA TGTGCCAGCAGTGCTATTTACGGAGCGCCAGATACGCAGTATTTT. This translates into CASSAIYGAPDTQYF. Full variable domain (rest looked up from reference TRBV5-5 and TRBJ2-3): DAGVTQSPTHLIKTRGQQVTLRCSPISGHKSVSWYQQVLGQGPQFIFQYYEKEERGRGNFPDRFSARQFPNYSSELNVNALLLGDSALYLCASSAIYGAPDTQYFGPGTRLTVL.

The chain links TRBV6-1 to TRBJ1-1; maybe TRBD1 (6 bases). CDR1 is MNHNS, CDR2 SASEGT, per germline. Trimming removed 5 bases from V and 4 bases from J, with 17 bases in between. This CDR3 is built from 15 residues. CDR3 coding DNA: TGTGCCAGCAGTCGTCCACAGGGTTGGTTCACTGAAGCTTTCTTT. It is translated as CASSRPQGWFTEAFF.

The chain links TRBV2 to TRBJ2-3; D is uncertain. The CDR3 loop spans 12 amino acids. CDR1 and CDR2 (germline): SNHLY, FYNNEI. Trimming left V 6 bases short and J 6 bases short, with 10 bases between. The CDR3 loop reads CASSVSVDTQYF. The CDR3 nucleotides read TGTGCCAGCAGCGTTTCCGTGGATACGCAGTATTTT.

A note on this clonotype: A much larger clone differs from this one at a single base, so this may be a read error. V is TRBV11-2 and J is TRBJ2-3; D gene unclear. Germline-derived CDR1 and CDR2 are SGHAT and FQNNGV. V lost 1 base and J lost 2, with 10 bases in between. The CDR3 spans 15 residues. The CDR3 nucleotides are TGTGCCAGCAGCTTAGTAAGTGATTTCACAGATACGCAGTATTTT. Amino acid sequence: CASSLVSDFTDTQYF.

Note on this clonotype: A much larger clone lies one base from this, so it may be a read error. The rearrangement uses TRBV4-1 and TRBJ1-1; D unresolved. The CDR3 extends over 15 amino acids. V shed 1 base and J shed 5 bases, with 14 bases lying between them. Looked up from germline, CDR1 is MGHRA and CDR2 is YSYEKL. CDR3 sequence reads: CASSQAYKGRTEAFF. CDR3 nucleotides: TGCGCCAGCAGCCAAGCCTACAAGGGAAGGACTGAAGCTTTCTTT.